This TCR beta chain was captured by sequencing in a study of tumor and adjacent non-tumor tissue in lung cancer. General study findings and limits: Top 100 clones took a larger repertoire share in normal lung. Compared with tumor, normal lung showed significantly lower TCR diversity.

As regards this clonotype: The antigen is undetermined.

The template was RNA from unsorted bulk tissue. This CDR3 is built from 20 residues. The V end was cut by 4 bases, the J end by 4 bases, with 26 bases between. The V gene's germline CDR1 is MDHEN and CDR2 SYDVKM. The library came from three nested PCR rounds adapted from ARM-PCR protocols. TCRdb itself ran the multiplex PCR reads through MiXCR, one entry per CDR3 protein. Of 100,000 to 120,000 distinct CDR3 sequences listed, over 70% are singletons. The source material was lung tumor tissue. This TCR was sampled from a man between 65 and 79 years old with non-small cell lung cancer. The V and J genes are TRBV28 and TRBJ2-6; D is unclear. The CDR3 DNA is TGTGCCAGCAGTTACGTCGGCTATTCCTGGATACACTGGGGGGCCAACGTCCTGACTTTC. Translation gives CASSYVGYSWIHWGANVLTF.